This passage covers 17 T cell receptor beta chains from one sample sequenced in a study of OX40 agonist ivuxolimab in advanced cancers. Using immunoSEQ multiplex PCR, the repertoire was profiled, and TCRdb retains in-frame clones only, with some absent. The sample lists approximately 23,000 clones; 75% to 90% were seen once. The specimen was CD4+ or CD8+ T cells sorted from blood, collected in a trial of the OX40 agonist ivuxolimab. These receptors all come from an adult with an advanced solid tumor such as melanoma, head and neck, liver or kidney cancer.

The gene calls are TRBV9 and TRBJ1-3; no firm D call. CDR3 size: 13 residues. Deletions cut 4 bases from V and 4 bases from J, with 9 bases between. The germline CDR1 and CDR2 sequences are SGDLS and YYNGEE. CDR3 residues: CASSKSGGNTIYF. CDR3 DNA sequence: TGTGCCAGCAGCAAGTCGGGGGGAAACACCATATATTTT. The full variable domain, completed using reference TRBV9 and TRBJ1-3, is DSGVTQTPKHLITATGQRVTLRCSPRSGDLSVYWYQQSLDQGLQFLIQYYNGEERAKGNILERFSAQQFPDLHSELNLSSLELGDSALYFCASSKSGGNTIYFGEGSWLTVV.

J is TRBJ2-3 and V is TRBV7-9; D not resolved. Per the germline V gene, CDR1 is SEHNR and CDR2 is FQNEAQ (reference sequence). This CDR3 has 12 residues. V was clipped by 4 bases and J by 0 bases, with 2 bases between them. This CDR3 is CASSSSTDTQYF. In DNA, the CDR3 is TGTGCCAGCAGCTCAAGCACAGATACGCAGTATTTT.

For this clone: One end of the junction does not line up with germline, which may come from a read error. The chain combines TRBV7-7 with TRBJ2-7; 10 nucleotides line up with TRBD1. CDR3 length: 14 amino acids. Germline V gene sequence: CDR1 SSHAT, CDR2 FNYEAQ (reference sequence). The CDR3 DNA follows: TGTGCTAGCAGCCCAGGACAGGGGGTTTACGAGCAGTACTTC. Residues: CASSPGQGVYEQYF.

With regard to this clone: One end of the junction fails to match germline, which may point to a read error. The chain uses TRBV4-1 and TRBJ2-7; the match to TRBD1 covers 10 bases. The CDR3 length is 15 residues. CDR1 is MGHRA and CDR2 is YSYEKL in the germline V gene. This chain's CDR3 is CASNQGTGDYDEQYF. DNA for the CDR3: TGCGCCAGCAACCAAGGGACAGGGGATTACGACGAGCAGTACTTC.

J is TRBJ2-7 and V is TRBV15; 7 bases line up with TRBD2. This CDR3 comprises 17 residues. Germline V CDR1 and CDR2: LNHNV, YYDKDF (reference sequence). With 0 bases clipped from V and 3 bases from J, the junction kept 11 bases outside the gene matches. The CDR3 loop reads CATSRDMAQRGVYEQYF. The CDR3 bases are TGTGCCACCAGCAGAGATATGGCCCAGCGGGGAGTCTACGAGCAGTACTTC. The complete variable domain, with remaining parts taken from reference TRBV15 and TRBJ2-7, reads DAMVIQNPRYQVTQFGKPVTLSCSQTLNHNVMYWYQQKSSQAPKLLFHYYDKDFNNEADTPDNFQSRRPNTSFCFLDIRSPGLGDTAMYLCATSRDMAQRGVYEQYFGPGTRLTVT.

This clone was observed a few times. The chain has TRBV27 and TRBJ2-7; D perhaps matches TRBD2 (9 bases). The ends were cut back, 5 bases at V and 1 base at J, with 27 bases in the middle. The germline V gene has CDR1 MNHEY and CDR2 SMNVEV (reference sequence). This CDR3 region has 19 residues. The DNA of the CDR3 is TGTGCCAGCAGTGCTCTGACAGGGGATGTAGCGGGAGTTTCCTACGAGCAGTACTTC. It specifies CASSALTGDVAGVSYEQYF.

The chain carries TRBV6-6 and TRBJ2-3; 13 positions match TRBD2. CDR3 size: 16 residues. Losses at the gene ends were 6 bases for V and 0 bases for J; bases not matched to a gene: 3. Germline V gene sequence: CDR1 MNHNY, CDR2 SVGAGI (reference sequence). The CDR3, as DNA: TGTGCCAGCAGCGGGACTAGCGGGGCTAGCACAGATACGCAGTATTTT. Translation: CASSGTSGASTDTQYF.

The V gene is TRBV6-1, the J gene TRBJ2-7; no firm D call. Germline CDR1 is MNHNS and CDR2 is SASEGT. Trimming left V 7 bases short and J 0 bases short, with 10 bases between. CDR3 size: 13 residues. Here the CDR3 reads CASNLESSYEQYF. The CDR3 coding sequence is TGTGCCAGCAATTTAGAGAGCTCCTACGAGCAGTACTTC.

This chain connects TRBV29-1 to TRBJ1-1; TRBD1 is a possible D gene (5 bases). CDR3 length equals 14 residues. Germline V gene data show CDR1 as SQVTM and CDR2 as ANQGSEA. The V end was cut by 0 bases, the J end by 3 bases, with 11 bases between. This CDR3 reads CSVEEGGGDTEAFF. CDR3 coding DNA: TGCAGCGTTGAAGAGGGGGGAGGGGACACTGAAGCTTTCTTT.

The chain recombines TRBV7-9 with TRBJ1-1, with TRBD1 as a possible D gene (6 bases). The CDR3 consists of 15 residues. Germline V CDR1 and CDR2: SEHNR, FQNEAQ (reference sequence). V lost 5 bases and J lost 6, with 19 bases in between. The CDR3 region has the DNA TGTGCCAGCAGCCCCCCGGGGAGGGGGGGCGCTGAAGCTTTCTTT. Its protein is CASSPPGRGGAEAFF.

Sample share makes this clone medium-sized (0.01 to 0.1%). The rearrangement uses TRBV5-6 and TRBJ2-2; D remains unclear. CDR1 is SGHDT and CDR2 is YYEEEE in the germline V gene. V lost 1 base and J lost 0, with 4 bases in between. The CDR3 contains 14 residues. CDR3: CASSLLPNTGELFF. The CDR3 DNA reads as TGTGCCAGCAGCTTGTTACCGAACACCGGGGAGCTGTTTTTT.

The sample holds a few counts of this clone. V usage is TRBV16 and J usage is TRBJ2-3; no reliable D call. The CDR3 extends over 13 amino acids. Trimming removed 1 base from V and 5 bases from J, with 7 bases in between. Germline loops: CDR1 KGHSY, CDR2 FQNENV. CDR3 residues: CASSQWGQDTQYF. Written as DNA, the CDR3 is TGTGCCAGCAGCCAATGGGGTCAAGATACGCAGTATTTT.

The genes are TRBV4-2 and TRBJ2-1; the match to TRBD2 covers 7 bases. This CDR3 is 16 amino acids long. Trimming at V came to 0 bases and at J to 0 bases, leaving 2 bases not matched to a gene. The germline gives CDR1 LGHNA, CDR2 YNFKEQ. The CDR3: CASSQEASGSYNEQFF. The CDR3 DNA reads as TGTGCCAGCAGCCAAGAGGCTAGCGGCTCCTACAATGAGCAGTTCTTC.

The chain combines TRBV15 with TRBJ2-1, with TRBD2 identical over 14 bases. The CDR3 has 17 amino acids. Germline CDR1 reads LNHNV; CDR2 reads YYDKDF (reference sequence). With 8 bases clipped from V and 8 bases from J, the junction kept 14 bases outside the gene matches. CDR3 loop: CATQRTLGLAGAYEQFF. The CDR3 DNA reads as TGTGCCACCCAACGAACCTTGGGACTAGCGGGAGCATATGAGCAGTTCTTC.

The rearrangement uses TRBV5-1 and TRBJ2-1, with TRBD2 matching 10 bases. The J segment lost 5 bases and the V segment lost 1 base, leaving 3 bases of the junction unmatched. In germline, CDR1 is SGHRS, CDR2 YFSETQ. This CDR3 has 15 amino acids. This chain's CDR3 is CASSLTSGTHNEQFF. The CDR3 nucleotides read TGCGCCAGCAGCTTGACTAGCGGGACACACAATGAGCAGTTCTTC.

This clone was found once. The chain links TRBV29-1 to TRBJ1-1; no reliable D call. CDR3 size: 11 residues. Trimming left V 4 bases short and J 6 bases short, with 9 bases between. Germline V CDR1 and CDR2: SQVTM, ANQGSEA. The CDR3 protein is CSVVKGPEAFF. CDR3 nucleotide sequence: TGCAGCGTTGTAAAGGGCCCTGAAGCTTTCTTT.

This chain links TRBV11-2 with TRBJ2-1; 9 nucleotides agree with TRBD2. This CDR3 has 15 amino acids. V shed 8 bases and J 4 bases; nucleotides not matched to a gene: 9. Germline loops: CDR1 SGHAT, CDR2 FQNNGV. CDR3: CASAPTSGIYNEQFF. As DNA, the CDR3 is TGTGCCAGCGCTCCGACTAGCGGTATTTACAATGAGCAGTTCTTC.